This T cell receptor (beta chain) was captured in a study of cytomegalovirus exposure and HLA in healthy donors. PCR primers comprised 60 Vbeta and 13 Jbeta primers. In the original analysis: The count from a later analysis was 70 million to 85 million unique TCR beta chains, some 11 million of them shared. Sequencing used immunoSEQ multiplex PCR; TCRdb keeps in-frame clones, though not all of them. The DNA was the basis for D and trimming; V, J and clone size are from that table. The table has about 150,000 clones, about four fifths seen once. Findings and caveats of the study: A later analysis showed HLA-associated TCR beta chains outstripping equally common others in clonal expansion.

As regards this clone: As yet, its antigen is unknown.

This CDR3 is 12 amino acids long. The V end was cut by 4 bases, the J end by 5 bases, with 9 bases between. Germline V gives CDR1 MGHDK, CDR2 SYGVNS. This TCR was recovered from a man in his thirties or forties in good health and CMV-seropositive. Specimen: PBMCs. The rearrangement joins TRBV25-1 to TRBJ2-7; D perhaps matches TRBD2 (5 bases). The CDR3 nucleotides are TGTGCCAGCAGTGGAGGGCCCCACGAGCAGTACTTC. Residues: CASSGGPHEQYF.